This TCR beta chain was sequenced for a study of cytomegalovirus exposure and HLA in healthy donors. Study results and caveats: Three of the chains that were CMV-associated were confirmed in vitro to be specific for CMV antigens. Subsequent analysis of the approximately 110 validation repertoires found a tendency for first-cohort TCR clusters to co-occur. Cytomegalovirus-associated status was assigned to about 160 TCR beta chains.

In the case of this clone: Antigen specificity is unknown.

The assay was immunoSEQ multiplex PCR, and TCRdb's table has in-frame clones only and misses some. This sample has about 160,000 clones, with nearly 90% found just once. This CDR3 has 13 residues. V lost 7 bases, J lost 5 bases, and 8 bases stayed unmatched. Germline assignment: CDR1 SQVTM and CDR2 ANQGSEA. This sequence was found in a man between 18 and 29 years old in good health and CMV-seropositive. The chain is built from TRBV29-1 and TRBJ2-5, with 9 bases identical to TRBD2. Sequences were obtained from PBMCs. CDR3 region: CSGGSGSGETQYF. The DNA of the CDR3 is TGCAGCGGGGGTAGCGGGAGTGGGGAGACCCAGTACTTC.